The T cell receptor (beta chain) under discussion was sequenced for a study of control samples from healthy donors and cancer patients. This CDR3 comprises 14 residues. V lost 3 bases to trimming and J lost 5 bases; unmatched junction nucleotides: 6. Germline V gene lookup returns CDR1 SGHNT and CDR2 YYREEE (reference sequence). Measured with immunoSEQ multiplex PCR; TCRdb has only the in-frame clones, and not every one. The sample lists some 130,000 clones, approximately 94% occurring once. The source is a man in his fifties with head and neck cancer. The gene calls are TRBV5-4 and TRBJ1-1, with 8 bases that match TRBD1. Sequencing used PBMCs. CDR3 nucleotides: TGTGCCAGCAGCTCCGGACAGGGTAGGACTGAAGCTTTCTTT. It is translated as CASSSGQGRTEAFF.